The present TCR beta chain was sequenced within a study of memory CD4+ T cells and cytomegalovirus serostatus. Overall study: Donors were healthy Belgian adults, under 10 CMV seropositive and 24 seronegative.

Notes on this clone: Its target is not known.

Generated by immunoSEQ multiplex PCR, the TCRdb table keeps only in-frame clones and is missing some. The table includes approximately 50,000 clones, roughly 77% detected once. Single viable CD3+CD4+CD8-CD45RO+ cells were sorted as the memory CD4+ T cells. After thawing, CD4+ T cells were positively selected. The germline gives CDR1 SNHLY, CDR2 FYNNEI. The CDR3 has 13 amino acids. The junction had 6 bases not matched to a gene; V was cut back by 6 bases and J by 7 bases. Whole-study results and caveats: Of about 150 reported CMV TCRbeta sequences, just over 65 were found in memory CD4+ repertoires. A US-trained random forest predicted CMV serostatus with median AUC around 0.9.

The sequenced sample consisted of memory CD4+ T cells from blood. The gene calls are TRBV2 and TRBJ1-2; 9 positions match TRBD1. The TCR originated in an adult in good health and CMV-seropositive. CDR3 nucleotides: TGTGCCAGCAGAGCACAGGGGGCGGTTGGCTACACCTTC. Its protein product is CASRAQGAVGYTF.